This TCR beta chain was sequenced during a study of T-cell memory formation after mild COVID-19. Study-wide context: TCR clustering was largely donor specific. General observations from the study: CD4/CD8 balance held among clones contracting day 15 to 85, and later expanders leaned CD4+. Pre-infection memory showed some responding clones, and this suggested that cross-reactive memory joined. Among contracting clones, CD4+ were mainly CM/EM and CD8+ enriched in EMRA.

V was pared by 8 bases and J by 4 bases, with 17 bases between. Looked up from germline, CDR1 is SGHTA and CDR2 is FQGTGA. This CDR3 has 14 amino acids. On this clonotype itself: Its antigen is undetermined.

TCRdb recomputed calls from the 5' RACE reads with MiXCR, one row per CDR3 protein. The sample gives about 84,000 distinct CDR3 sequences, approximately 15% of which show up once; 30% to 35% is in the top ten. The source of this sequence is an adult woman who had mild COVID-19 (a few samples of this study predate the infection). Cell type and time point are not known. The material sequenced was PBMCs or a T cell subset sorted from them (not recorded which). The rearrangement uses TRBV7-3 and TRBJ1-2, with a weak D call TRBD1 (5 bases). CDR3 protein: CASSPGGLGYGYTF. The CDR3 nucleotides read TGTGCCAGCTCCCCTGGGGGACTAGGCTATGGCTACACCTTC.